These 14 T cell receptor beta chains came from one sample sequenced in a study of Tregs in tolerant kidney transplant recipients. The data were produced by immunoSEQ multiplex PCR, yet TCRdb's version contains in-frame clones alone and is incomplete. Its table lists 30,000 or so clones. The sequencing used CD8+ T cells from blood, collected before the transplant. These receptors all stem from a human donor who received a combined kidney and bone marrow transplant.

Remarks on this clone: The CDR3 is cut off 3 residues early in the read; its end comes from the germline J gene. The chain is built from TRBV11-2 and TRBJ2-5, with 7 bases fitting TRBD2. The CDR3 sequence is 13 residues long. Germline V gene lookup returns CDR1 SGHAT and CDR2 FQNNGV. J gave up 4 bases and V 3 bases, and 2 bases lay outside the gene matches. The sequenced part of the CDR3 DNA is TGTGCCAGCAGCTTTTCTAGCGGAGAGACC. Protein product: CASSFSSGET. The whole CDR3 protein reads CASSFSSGETQYF.

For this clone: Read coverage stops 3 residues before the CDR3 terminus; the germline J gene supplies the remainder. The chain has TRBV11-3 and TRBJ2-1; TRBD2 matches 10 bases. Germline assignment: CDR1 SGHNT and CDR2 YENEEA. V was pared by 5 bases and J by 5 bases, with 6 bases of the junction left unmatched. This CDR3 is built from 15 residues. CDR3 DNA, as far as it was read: TGTGCCAGCAGCGCCGGGACTAGCGTCCACAATGAG. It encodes CASSAGTSVHNE. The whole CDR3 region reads CASSAGTSVHNEQFF.

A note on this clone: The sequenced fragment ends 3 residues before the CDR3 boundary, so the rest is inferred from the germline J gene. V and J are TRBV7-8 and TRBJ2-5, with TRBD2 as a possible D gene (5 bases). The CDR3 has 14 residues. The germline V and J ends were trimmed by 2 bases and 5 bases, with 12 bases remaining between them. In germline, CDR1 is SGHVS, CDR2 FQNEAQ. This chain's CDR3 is CASSLRLAWETQYF. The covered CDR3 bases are TGTGCCAGCAGCTTAAGGCTAGCTTGGGAGACC.

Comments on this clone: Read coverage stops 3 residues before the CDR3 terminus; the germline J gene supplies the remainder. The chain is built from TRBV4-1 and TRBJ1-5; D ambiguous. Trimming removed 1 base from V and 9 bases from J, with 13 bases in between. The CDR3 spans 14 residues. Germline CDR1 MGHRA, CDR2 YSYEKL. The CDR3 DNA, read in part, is TGCGCCAGCAGCCAAGTCCCTGAGGTGTGGCCC. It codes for CASSQVPEVWP. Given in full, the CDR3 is CASSQVPEVWPQHF.

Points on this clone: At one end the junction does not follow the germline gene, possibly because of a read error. The CDR3 DNA, read in part, is TGCGCCAGCAGCCAAGATGGCGCCGGGACTAGAATCCATGAG. This encodes CASSQDGAGTRIHE. The full-length CDR3 reads as CASSQDGAGTRIHEQFF. The V gene is TRBV4-2, the J gene TRBJ2-1; 8 bases line up with TRBD2. Read sequence stops 3 residues before the CDR3 end, and the germline J gene provides the missing end. CDR3 length: 17 residues. Germline V gene data show CDR1 as LGHNA and CDR2 as YNFKEQ.

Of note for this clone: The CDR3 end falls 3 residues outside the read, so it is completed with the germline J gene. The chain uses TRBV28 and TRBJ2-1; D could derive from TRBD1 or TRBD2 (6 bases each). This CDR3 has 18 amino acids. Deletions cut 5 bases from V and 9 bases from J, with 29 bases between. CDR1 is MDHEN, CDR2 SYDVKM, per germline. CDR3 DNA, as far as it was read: TGTGCCAGCAGTGAAGCCACTCCGTGGAGGGGGAAGTCAGGTGAG. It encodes CASSEATPWRGKSGE. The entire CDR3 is CASSEATPWRGKSGEQFF.

Partial CDR3 DNA: TGTGCCAGCAGCCCCTGGGCAGGGGGCTTCTTTGGTAACTATGGC. This gives the protein CASSPWAGGFFGNYG. The CDR3 in full is CASSPWAGGFFGNYGYTF. J is TRBJ1-2 and V is TRBV4-2, with 8 bases aligning to TRBD1. The read ends 3 residues shy of where the CDR3 ends; the end is completed using the germline J gene. Germline CDR1 reads LGHNA; CDR2 reads YNFKEQ. This CDR3 is 18 amino acids long. V dropped 4 bases and J dropped 1; count of bases not matched to a gene: 14.

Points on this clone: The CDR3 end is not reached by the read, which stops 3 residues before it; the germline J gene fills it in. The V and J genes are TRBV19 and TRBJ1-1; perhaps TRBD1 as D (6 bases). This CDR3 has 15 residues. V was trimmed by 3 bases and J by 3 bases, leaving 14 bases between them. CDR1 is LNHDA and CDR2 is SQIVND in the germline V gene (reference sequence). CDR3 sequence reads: CASSIWGGADTEAFF. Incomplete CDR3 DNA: TGTGCCAGTAGTATCTGGGGGGGCGCGGACACTGAA.

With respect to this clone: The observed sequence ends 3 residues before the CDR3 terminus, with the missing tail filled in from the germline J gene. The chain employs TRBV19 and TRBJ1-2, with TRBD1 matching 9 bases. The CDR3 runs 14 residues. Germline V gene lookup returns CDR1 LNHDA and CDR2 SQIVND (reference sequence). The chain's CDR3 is CASSIMTGGEGYTF. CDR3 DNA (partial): TGTGCCAGTAGTATAATGACAGGGGGTGAAGGC. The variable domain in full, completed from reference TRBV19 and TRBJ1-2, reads DGGITQSPKYLFRKEGQNVTLSCEQNLNHDAMYWYRQDPGQGLRLIYYSQIVNDFQKGDIAEGYSVSREKKESFPLTVTSAQKNPTAFYLCASSIMTGGEGYTFGSGTRLTVV.

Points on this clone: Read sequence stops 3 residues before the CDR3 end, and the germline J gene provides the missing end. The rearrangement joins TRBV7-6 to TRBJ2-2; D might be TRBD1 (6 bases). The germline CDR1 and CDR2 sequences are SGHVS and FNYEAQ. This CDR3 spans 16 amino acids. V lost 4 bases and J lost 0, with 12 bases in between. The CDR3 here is CASSSPGTSNTGELFF. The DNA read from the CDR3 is TGTGCCAGCAGCTCGCCCGGGACATCGAACACCGGGGAG.

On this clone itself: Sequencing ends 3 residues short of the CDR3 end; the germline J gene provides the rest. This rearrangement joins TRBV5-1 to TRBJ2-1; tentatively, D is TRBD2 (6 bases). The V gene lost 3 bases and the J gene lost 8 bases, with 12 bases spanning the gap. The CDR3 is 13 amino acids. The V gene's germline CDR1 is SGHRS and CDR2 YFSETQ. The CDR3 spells CASSSVGGDEQFF. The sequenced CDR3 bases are TGCGCCAGCAGCTCGGTCGGGGGTGATGAG.

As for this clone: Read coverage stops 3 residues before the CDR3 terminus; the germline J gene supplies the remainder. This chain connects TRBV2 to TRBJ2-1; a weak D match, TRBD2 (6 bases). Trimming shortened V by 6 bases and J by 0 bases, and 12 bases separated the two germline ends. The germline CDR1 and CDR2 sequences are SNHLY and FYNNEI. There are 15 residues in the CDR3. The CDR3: CASRDSGSSYNEQFF. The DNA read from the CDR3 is TGTGCCAGCAGAGATAGCGGAAGCTCCTACAATGAG.

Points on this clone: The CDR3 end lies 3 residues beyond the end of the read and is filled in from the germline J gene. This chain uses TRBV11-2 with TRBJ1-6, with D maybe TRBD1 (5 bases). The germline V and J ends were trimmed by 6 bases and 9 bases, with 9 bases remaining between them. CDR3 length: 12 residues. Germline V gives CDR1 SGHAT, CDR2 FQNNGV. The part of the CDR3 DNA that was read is TGTGCCAGCAGGGGAGGGGCTTCACCC. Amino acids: CASRGGASP. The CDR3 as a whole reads CASRGGASPLHF.

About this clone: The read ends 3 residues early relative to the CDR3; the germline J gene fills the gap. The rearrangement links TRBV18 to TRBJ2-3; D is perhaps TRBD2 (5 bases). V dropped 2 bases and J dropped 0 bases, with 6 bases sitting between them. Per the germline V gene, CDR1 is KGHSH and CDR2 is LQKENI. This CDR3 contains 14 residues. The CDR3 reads CASSPTGSTDTQYF. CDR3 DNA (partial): TGTGCCAGCTCACCAACGGGGAGCACAGATACG.